This T cell receptor beta chain was observed in a study of OX40 agonist ivuxolimab in advanced cancers. About the investigation overall: Ivuxolimab was an agonistic, fully human IgG2 monoclonal antibody directed against OX40 (CD134), a costimulatory receptor. Intravenous ivuxolimab was administered to patients every 2 weeks at six dose levels: 0.01, 0.1, 0.3, 1.5, 3 and 10 mg/kg. Among the approximately 50 dose-escalation patients, some 20 had hepatocellular carcinoma, approximately 15 melanoma, 9 renal cell carcinoma and 9 head and neck cancer. The dose-escalation cohort was 82.7% male with a mean age of approximately 59 years, ranging from roughly 20 to 80. Prior anti-PD-1, anti-PD-L1 or anti-CTLA-4 therapy was permitted, and less than 45% of dose-escalation patients had received checkpoint inhibitors. Three dose-escalation patients achieved partial responses, one with hepatocellular carcinoma and two with cutaneous melanoma. Peripheral TCRbeta sequencing was intended to test whether TCR sequence diversity was altered and clonal T-cell expansion was caused by ivuxolimab. The paper reports the monotherapy dose-escalation portion (N of about 47 patients) of the phase I ivuxolimab trial. Study-wide findings and limitations: After ivuxolimab, expanded clones were on average more numerous among CD8+ T cells than among CD4+ T cells. In the 0.1-3.0 mg/kg groups, partial responders were among the patients with the lowest normalized peripheral clonal expansion, particularly in CD8+ T cells. Low levels of normalized T-cell clonal expansion were also seen in some nonresponding patients. Antigen specificity was not determined for the clonally expanded peripheral T cells. Clonal expansion of both CD4+ and CD8+ blood T cells was observed from baseline to week 6 at doses 0.1 to 3.0 mg/kg.

The trial excluded patients who had a history of autoimmune disease or who were on systemic immunosuppression. In every dose cohort, peripheral blood was drawn for TCR sequencing at baseline, cycle 4 day 1, and cycle 7 day 1. Samples were obtained from an open-label, multicenter, first-in-human phase I dose-escalation trial of ivuxolimab. Adults with locally advanced or metastatic head and neck squamous cell, hepatocellular, melanoma or renal cell carcinoma were enrolled in the trial. CD4+ and CD8+ T cells were sorted separately from peripheral blood before TCR sequencing. Taken from cysteine to phenylalanine, the CDR3 has 17 residues. Only the CDR3 part of the read is kept: 51 bases, read in frame from the first base. CDR1 is given as SQVTM and CDR2 as ANQGSEA, both from the germline V gene. V trim: 4 bases; J trim: 5 bases; unmatched bases: 17. To sequence the TCRbeta CDR3 region, genomic DNA was isolated from the sorted cells. The immunoSEQ Assay was used for sequencing of TCRbeta CDR3 regions. Held by TCRdb, this immuneACCESS table contains in-frame sequences only and omits some clones. Under half of the omission traces to an unresolved V gene where checked; the cause of the rest is unknown. This sample holds under 95,000 clones; approximately 84% were observed only once. The ten largest account for 2.5% to 3% of the sample.

Comments on this clone: It has no known antigen specificity. Base qualities are not provided; no much larger clone lies one nucleotide away.

This TCR was sampled from an adult with an advanced solid tumor such as melanoma, head and neck, liver or kidney cancer. Here the sequenced sample was CD4+ or CD8+ T cells sorted from blood, taken in a trial of the OX40 agonist ivuxolimab. In this chain, TRBV29-1 is recombined with TRBJ1-2; the central 9 bases match TRBD1. For the CDR3, the sequence is CSVGSRIRDRERYGYTF. The nucleotides are TGCAGCGTTGGCTCACGAATCCGGGACAGGGAGAGGTATGGCTACACCTTC.